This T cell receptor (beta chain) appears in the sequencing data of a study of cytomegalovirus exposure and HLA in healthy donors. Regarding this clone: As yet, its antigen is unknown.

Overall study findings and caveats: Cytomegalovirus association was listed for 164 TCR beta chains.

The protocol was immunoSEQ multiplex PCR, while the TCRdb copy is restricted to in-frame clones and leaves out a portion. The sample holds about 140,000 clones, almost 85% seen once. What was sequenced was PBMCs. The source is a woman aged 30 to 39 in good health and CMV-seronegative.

The CDR3 coding sequence is TGCGCCAGCAGCTCACAGGGTTCCGAGGAGCTGTTTTTT. Translating gives CASSSQGSEELFF. V gene TRBV5-1 combines with J gene TRBJ2-2, with D perhaps TRBD1 (6 bases). There are 13 residues in the CDR3. V was trimmed by 3 bases and J by 10 bases, leaving 13 bases between them. Germline V gene sequence: CDR1 SGHRS, CDR2 YFSETQ.